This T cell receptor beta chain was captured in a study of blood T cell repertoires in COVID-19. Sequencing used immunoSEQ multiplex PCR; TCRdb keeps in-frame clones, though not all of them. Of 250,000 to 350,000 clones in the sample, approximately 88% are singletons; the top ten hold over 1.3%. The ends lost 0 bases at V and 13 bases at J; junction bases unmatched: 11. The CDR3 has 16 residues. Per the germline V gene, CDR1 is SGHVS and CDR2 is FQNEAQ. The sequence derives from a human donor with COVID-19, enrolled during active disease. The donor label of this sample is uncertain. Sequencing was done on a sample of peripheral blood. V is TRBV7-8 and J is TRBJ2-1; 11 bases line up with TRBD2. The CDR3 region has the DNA TGTGCCAGCAGCTTAGCTAGCGGGAGGGGGCCGAGTCGACAGTTCTTC. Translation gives CASSLASGRGPSRQFF.